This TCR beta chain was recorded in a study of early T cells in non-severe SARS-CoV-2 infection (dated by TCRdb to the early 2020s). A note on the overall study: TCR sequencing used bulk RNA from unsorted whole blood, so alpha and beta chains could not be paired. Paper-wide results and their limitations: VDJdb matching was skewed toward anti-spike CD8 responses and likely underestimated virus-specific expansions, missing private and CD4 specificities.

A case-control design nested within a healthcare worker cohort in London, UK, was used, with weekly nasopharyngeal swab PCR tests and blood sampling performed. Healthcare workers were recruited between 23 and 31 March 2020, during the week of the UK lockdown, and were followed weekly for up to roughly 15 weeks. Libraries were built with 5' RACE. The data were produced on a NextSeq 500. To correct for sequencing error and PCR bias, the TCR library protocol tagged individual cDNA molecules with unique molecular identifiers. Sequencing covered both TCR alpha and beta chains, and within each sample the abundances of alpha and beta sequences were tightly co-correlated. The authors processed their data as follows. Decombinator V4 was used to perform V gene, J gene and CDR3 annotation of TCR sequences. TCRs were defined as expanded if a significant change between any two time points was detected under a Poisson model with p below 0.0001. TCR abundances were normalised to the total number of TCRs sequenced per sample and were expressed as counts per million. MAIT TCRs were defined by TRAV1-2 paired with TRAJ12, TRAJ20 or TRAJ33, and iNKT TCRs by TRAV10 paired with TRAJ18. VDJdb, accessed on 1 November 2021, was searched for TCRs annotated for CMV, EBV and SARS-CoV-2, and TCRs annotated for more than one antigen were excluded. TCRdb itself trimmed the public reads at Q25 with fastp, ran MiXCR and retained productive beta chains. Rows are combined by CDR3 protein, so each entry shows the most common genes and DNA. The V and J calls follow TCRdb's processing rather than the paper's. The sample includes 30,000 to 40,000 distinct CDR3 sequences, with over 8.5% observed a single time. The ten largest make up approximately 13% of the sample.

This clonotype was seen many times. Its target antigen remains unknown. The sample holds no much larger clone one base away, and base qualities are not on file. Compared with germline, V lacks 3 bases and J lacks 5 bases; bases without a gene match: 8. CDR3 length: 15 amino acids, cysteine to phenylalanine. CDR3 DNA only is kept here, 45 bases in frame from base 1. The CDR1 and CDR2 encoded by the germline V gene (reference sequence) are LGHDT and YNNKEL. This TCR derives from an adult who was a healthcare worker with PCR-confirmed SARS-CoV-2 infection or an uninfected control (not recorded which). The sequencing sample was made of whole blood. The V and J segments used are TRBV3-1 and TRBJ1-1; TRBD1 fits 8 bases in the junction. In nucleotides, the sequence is TGTGCCAGCAGCCATTTCGACAGGGGAGGGACTGAAGCTTTCTTT. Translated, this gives CASSHFDRGGTEAFF.